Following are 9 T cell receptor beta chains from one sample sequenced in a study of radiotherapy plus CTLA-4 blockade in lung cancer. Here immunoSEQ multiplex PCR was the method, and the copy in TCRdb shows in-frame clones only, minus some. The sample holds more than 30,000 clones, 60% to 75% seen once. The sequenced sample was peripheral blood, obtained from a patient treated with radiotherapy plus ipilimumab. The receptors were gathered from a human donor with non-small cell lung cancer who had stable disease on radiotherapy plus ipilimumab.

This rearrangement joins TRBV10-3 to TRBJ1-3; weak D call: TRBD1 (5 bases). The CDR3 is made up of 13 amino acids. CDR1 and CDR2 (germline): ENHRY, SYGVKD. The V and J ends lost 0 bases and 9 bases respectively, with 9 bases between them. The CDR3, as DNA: TGTGCCATCAGTGAGTCGGGGGAAGGCACCATATATTTT. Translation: CAISESGEGTIYF.

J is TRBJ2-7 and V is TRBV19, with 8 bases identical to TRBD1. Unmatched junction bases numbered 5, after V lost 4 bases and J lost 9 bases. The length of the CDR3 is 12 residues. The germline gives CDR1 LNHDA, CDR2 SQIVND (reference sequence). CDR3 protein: CASSTGQGGQYF. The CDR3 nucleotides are TGTGCCAGTAGTACCGGACAGGGCGGGCAGTACTTC.

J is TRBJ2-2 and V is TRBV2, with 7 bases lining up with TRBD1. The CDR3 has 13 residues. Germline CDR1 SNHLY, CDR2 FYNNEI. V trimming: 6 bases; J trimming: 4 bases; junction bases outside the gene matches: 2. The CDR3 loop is CASRRQGTGELFF. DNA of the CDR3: TGTGCCAGCAGAAGACAGGGCACCGGGGAGCTGTTTTTT.

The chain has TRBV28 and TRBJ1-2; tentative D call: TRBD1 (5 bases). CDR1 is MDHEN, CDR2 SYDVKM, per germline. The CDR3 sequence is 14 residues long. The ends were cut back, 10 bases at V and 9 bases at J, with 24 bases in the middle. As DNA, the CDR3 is TGTGCCACCTACGGAGGGGCCAGCCTAGGTAGCTACACCTTC. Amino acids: CATYGGASLGSYTF.

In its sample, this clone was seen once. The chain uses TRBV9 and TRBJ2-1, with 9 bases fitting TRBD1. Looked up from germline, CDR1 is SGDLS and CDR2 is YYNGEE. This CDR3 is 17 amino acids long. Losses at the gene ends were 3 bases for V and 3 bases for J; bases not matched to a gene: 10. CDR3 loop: CASSARGGQGNYNEQFF. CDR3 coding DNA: TGTGCCAGCAGCGCCCGAGGGGGACAGGGCAACTACAATGAGCAGTTCTTC.

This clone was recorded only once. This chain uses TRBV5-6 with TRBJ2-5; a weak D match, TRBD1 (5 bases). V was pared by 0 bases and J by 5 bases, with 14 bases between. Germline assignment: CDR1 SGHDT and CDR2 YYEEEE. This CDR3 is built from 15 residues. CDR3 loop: CASSLGLEQVETQYF. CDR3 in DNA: TGTGCCAGCAGCTTGGGCCTCGAACAGGTGGAGACCCAGTACTTC. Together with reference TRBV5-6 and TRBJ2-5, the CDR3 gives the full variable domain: DAGVTQSPTHLIKTRGQQVTLRCSPKSGHDTVSWYQQALGQGPQFIFQYYEEEERQRGNFPDRFSGHQFPNYSSELNVNALLLGDSALYLCASSLGLEQVETQYFGPGTRLLVL.

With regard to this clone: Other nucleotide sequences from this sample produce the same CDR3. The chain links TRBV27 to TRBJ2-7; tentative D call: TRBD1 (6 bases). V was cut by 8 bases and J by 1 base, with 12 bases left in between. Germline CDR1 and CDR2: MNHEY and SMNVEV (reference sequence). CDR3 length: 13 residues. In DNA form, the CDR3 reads TGTGCCAGCGGCGGACAGCGTTCCTACGAGCAGTACTTC. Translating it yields CASGGQRSYEQYF.

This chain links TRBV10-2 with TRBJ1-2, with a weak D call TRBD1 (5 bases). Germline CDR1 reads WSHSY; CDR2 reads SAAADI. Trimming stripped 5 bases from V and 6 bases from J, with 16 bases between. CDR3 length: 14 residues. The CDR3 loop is CASSNIRGSNGYTF. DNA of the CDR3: TGCGCCAGCAGTAATATTCGGGGGTCGAATGGCTACACCTTC.

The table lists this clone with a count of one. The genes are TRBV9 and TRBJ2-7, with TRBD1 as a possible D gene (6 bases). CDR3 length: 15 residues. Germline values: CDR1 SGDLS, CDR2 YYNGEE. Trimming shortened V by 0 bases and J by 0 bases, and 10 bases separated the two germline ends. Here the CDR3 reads CASSVGGTNSYEQYF. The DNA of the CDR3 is TGTGCCAGCAGCGTAGGGGGGACAAACTCCTACGAGCAGTACTTC. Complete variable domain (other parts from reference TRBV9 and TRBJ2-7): DSGVTQTPKHLITATGQRVTLRCSPRSGDLSVYWYQQSLDQGLQFLIQYYNGEERAKGNILERFSAQQFPDLHSELNLSSLELGDSALYFCASSVGGTNSYEQYFGPGTRLTVT.